The 20 T cell receptor beta chains below were found in one sample sequenced in a study of CD8 T cells in ankylosing spondylitis. TCRdb called the 5' RACE reads again in MiXCR, with one record for every CDR3 protein. The top ten clones hold around 6.5% of a sample with under 300,000 distinct CDR3 sequences, approximately 12% of them seen once. Sequenced: blood, either unsorted or a sorted T cell fraction (not recorded which). The receptor set was obtained from a male donor with ankylosing spondylitis or in good health (not recorded which).

The chain is built from TRBV5-1 and TRBJ1-2; maybe TRBD1 (6 bases). This CDR3 is 15 amino acids long. The germline gives CDR1 SGHRS, CDR2 YFSETQ. Trimming pared 4 bases from V and 4 bases from J, leaving 17 bases between. In nucleotides, the CDR3 is TGCGCCAGCAGCATAGCCACAGGGAAGAGCTATGGCTACACCTTC. Protein: CASSIATGKSYGYTF.

The V and J genes are TRBV14 and TRBJ2-1, with D possibly matching TRBD2 (6 bases). The CDR3 length is 16 residues. V was shortened by 6 bases and J by 2 bases, with 17 bases between the two germline ends. Germline V gene data show CDR1 as SGHDN and CDR2 as FVKESK. The CDR3 DNA is TGTGCCAGCAGTCCCTTTGGGGGGAGCGCCTACAATGAGCAGTTCTTC. Amino acid sequence: CASSPFGGSAYNEQFF.

This clonotype was seen ten or more times. The J gene is TRBJ1-1, the V gene TRBV28; 10 nucleotides match TRBD1. Germline-derived CDR1 and CDR2 are MDHEN and SYDVKM. After removal of 5 bases from V and 5 bases from J, the junction contained 8 bases not matched to a gene. The CDR3 consists of 15 residues. The DNA of the CDR3 is TGTGCCAGCAGTCTCCACCCGGGACAGGGGACTGAAGCTTTCTTT. Protein product: CASSLHPGQGTEAFF.

This clonotype has ten or more counts. The J gene is TRBJ2-7, the V gene TRBV12-3 or TRBV12-4; a possible D gene is TRBD2 (6 bases). This CDR3 has 13 amino acids. Trimming removed 6 bases from V and 2 bases from J, with 11 bases in between. DNA for the CDR3: TGTGCCAGCAGCGCGGGGCGAGCCTACGAGCAGTACTTC. Protein: CASSAGRAYEQYF.

The chain couples TRBV5-1 to TRBJ1-1; D unclear. Germline CDR1 reads SGHRS; CDR2 reads YFSETQ. V was pared by 2 bases and J by 6 bases, with 11 bases between. The CDR3 has 13 residues. CDR3 region: CASSFGPGPEAFF. The DNA for the CDR3 is TGCGCCAGCAGCTTTGGACCGGGCCCTGAAGCTTTCTTT.

This clonotype was seen ten or more times. The J gene is TRBJ2-1, the V gene TRBV6-5; 7 bases are a match to TRBD2. Germline assignment: CDR1 MNHEY and CDR2 SVGAGI. There are 16 residues in the CDR3. V lost 3 bases and J lost 5; bases outside the gene matches: 10. CDR3 loop: CASSYSRASGHNEQFF. The CDR3 DNA reads TGTGCCAGCAGTTATTCTCGGGCTAGCGGACACAATGAGCAGTTCTTC.

This clonotype was observed a single time. The germline gene is not matched at one end of the junction; a read error may be the cause. The J gene is TRBJ2-1, the V gene TRBV20-1; tentative D call: TRBD2 (5 bases). This CDR3 spans 13 amino acids. Germline values: CDR1 DFQATT, CDR2 SNEGSKA (reference sequence). The CDR3 DNA reads TGCGGTGCTACCCAAGGACTCTACAATGAGCAGTTCTTC. Its protein product is CGATQGLYNEQFF.

The genes are TRBV4-1 and TRBJ1-4; TRBD1 matches at 10 bases. Germline CDR1 is MGHRA and CDR2 is YSYEKL. V was clipped by 1 base and J by 5 bases; unmatched bases: 4. The CDR3 spans 16 residues. The CDR3 bases are TGCGCCAGCAGCCAAGGGGGACAGGGGAGGAATGAAAAACTGTTTTTT. It codes for CASSQGGQGRNEKLFF.

Written as DNA, the CDR3 is TGTGCCAGCAGCTTATATTCATCAGGGGATACCCTCCACTTT. Translation gives CASSLYSSGDTLHF. The chain carries TRBV7-9 and TRBJ1-6; weak D call: TRBD1 (6 bases). The ends were cut back, 2 bases at V and 14 bases at J, with 16 bases in the middle. CDR1 and CDR2 (germline): SEHNR, FQNEAQ (reference sequence). The CDR3 runs 14 residues.

Details on this clonotype: Given a much more abundant clone one base away, this may be a read error. The chain employs TRBV5-1 and TRBJ2-3; TRBD2 agrees at 7 bases. Germline V lookup: CDR1 SGHRS, CDR2 YFSETQ. This CDR3 spans 16 amino acids. CDR3 sequence (DNA): TGCGCCAGCAGCTGGTCGGCTAGCGGAAGCATAGATACGCAGTATTTT. Translated, it gives CASSWSASGSIDTQYF.

V is TRBV7-6 and J is TRBJ2-2; 9 nucleotides match TRBD1. V lost 1 base and J lost 7; bases outside the gene matches: 7. The germline gives CDR1 SGHVS, CDR2 FNYEAQ. CDR3 length equals 16 residues. CDR3 bases: TGTGCCAGCAGCTTAGTCGGGACAGGGAAGTACGGGGAGCTGTTTTTT. It yields the protein CASSLVGTGKYGELFF.

This clonotype was seen many times. This chain joins TRBV6-1 and TRBJ1-6; tentative D call: TRBD1 (5 bases). Germline assignment: CDR1 MNHNS and CDR2 SASEGT. The CDR3 extends over 17 amino acids. V was clipped by 4 bases and J by 9 bases, with 22 bases between them. The CDR3 sequence is CASSVRDFRMHGSPLHF. In nucleotides, the CDR3 is TGTGCCAGCAGTGTCCGGGACTTTAGGATGCACGGTTCACCCCTCCACTTT.

This clonotype was detected ten times or more. The V and J genes are TRBV5-1 and TRBJ2-3, with 8 bases lining up with TRBD2. The germline CDR1 and CDR2 sequences are SGHRS and YFSETQ. The CDR3 contains 17 residues. V was clipped by 1 base and J by 0 bases; unmatched bases: 7. The CDR3 protein is CASSLSVSGTSTDTQYF. For the CDR3, the DNA is TGCGCCAGCAGCTTGAGCGTTAGCGGGACTAGCACAGATACGCAGTATTTT.

This clonotype occurred a few times. This chain uses TRBV12-3 or TRBV12-4 with TRBJ1-1, with TRBD1 as a possible D gene (5 bases). Between the trimmed V and J ends, which lost 6 bases and 4 bases, there was a span of 15 bases. There are 14 residues in the CDR3. The chain's CDR3 is CASRPGTAPTEAFF. The CDR3 DNA is TGTGCCAGCAGGCCCGGGACGGCACCCACTGAAGCTTTCTTT.

This clonotype was counted ten times or more. This rearrangement joins TRBV20-1 to TRBJ2-7, with 8 bases that match TRBD2. The V gene's germline CDR1 is DFQATT and CDR2 SNEGSKA (reference sequence). With 3 bases clipped from V and 1 base from J, the junction kept 5 bases outside the gene matches. The CDR3 loop spans 14 amino acids. The CDR3 region is CSASKAGVSYEQYF. The DNA for the CDR3 is TGCAGTGCTAGTAAAGCGGGAGTTTCCTACGAGCAGTACTTC.

This clonotype was seen at least ten times. This chain's CDR3 is CASSFYLAGANVNTGELFF. The CDR3 coding sequence is TGCGCCAGCAGCTTTTATCTAGCGGGAGCTAACGTTAACACCGGGGAGCTGTTTTTT. The chain recombines TRBV5-1 with TRBJ2-2; TRBD2 aligns across 10 bases. The V segment lost 2 bases and the J segment 2 bases; nucleotides outside the gene matches: 12. Germline V CDR1 and CDR2: SGHRS, YFSETQ. The CDR3 runs 19 residues.

This clonotype was observed a handful of times. The chain is built from TRBV20-1 and TRBJ2-1; D might be TRBD1 (5 bases). The length of the CDR3 is 13 residues. Trimming took 0 bases from V and 11 from J, leaving 14 bases between them. CDR1 is DFQATT, CDR2 SNEGSKA, per germline (reference sequence). Here the CDR3 reads CSARDPVGAQQFF. In nucleotides, the CDR3 is TGCAGTGCTAGAGATCCCGTAGGGGCTCAGCAGTTCTTC.

This clonotype was recorded many times. This chain links TRBV5-1 with TRBJ1-6; no definite D call. V dropped 7 bases and J dropped 10 bases, with 15 bases sitting between them. The germline CDR1 and CDR2 sequences are SGHRS and YFSETQ. The CDR3 is 13 residues long. In DNA, the CDR3 is TGCGCCAGCCACCGGGCCGCCAAGTCACCCCTCCACTTT. It codes for CASHRAAKSPLHF.

The table lists this clonotype with many counts. The chain employs TRBV12-3 or TRBV12-4 and TRBJ2-2; no clear D gene. The CDR3 totals 13 residues. Trimming pared 11 bases from V and 0 bases from J, leaving 10 bases between. CDR3 residues: CAGRASNTGELFF. CDR3 bases: TGTGCCGGACGGGCCTCGAACACCGGGGAGCTGTTTTTT.

This clonotype was recorded at least ten times. J is TRBJ2-1 and V is TRBV2, with TRBD1 matching 7 bases. This CDR3 spans 14 amino acids. Per the germline V gene, CDR1 is SNHLY and CDR2 is FYNNEI. Trimming at V came to 5 bases and at J to 7 bases, leaving 8 bases not matched to a gene. CDR3: CASSPTTGMNEQFF. CDR3 DNA sequence: TGTGCCAGCAGTCCGACGACAGGGATGAATGAGCAGTTCTTC.